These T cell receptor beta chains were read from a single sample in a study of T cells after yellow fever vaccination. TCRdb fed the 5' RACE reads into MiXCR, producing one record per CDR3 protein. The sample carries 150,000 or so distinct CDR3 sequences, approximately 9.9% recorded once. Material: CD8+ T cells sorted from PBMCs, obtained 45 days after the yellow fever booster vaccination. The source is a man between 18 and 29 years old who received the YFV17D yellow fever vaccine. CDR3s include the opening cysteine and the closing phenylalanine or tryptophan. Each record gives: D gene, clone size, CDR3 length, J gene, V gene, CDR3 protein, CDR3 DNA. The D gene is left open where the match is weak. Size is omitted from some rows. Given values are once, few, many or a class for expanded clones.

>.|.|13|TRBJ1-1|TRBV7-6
CASSLGGGGSAFF
TGTGCCAGCAGCTTAGGCGGTGGCGGAAGCGCTTTCTTT
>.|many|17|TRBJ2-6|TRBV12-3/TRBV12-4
CASGGGVRRSGANVLTF
TGTGCCAGCGGCGGCGGGGTTCGGAGGTCTGGGGCCAACGTCCTGACTTTC
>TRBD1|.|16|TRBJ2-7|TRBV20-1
CSARDPYEGQGYEQYF
TGCAGTGCTAGAGATCCTTACGAGGGACAGGGGTACGAGCAGTACTTC
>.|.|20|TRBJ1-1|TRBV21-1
CASRNQQLGTEPQWDTEAFF
TGTGCCAGCCGGAACCAGCAATTAGGGACCGAACCACAATGGGACACTGAAGCTTTCTTT
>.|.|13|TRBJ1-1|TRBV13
CASSSYRDTEAFF
TGTGCCAGCAGCTCCTACAGGGACACTGAAGCTTTCTTT
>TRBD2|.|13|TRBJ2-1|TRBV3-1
CASSRDYRDEQFF
TGTGCCAGCAGCCGGGACTACCGGGATGAGCAGTTCTTC
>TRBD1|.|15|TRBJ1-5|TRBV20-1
CSARRFGDRGQPQHF
TGCAGTGCTAGAAGGTTCGGGGACAGAGGGCAGCCCCAGCATTTT
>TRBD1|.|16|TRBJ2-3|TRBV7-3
CASSFTTGGLADTQYF
TGTGCCAGCAGCTTTACAACAGGGGGCTTGGCAGATACGCAGTATTTT
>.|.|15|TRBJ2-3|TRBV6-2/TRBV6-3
CASSSGTVWWDTQYF
TGTGCCAGCAGTTCGGGAACGGTGTGGTGGGATACGCAGTATTTT
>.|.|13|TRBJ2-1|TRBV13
CASSLSADNEQFF
TGTGCCAGCAGCCTTTCGGCCGACAATGAGCAGTTCTTC
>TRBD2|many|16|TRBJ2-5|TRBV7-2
CASSLMGGGALETQYF
TGTGCCAGCAGCTTAATGGGCGGGGGGGCCTTGGAGACCCAGTACTTC
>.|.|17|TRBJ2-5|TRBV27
CASRGRGGGFVLETQYF
TGTGCCAGCAGAGGAAGGGGAGGGGGGTTCGTTTTGGAGACCCAGTACTTC
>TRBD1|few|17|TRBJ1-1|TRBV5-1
CASSWPTGDVSDTEAFF
TGCGCCAGCAGCTGGCCGACAGGGGATGTCTCAGACACTGAAGCTTTCTTT
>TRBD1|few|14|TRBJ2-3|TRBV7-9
CASSETGGVDTQYF
TGTGCCAGCAGCGAGACAGGGGGCGTAGATACGCAGTATTTT
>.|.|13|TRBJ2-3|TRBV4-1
CASAGDLTDTQYF
TGCGCCAGCGCCGGAGACTTAACAGATACGCAGTATTTT
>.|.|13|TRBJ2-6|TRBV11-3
CASSLIGWNVLTF
TGTGCCAGCAGCTTGATCGGTTGGAACGTCCTGACTTTC
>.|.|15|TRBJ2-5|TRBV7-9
CASSLSTGLKETQYF
TGTGCCAGCAGCCTGTCGACAGGTTTAAAAGAGACCCAGTACTTC
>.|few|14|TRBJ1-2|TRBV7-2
CASSLLARNYGYTF
TGTGCCAGCAGCTTATTGGCCCGGAACTATGGCTACACCTTC
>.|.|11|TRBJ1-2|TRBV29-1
CSVARGDGYTF
TGCAGCGTGGCCAGGGGCGATGGCTACACCTTC
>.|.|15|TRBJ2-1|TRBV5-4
CASSSRDHTNGEQFF
TGTGCCAGCAGCTCCCGGGACCACACCAACGGTGAGCAGTTCTTC
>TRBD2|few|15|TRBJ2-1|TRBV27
CASSPGLAGTNEQFF
TGTGCCAGCAGTCCAGGACTAGCGGGGACCAATGAGCAGTTCTTC
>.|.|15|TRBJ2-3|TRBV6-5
CASSYSWPSTDTQYF
TGTGCCAGCAGTTACTCTTGGCCCAGCACAGATACGCAGTATTTT
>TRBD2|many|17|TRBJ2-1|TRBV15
CATSRARLAGESDEQFF
TGTGCCACCAGCAGAGCCAGACTAGCGGGGGAGTCCGATGAGCAGTTCTTC
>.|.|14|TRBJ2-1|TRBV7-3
CASSLGGPTNEQFF
TGTGCCAGCAGCCTAGGCGGACCAACCAACGAACAGTTCTTC
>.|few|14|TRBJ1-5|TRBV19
CASSVGGPNQPQHF
TGTGCCAGTAGTGTGGGGGGTCCGAATCAGCCCCAGCATTTT
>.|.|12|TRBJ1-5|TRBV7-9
CASSYQGQPQHF
TGTGCCAGCAGCTACCAAGGTCAGCCCCAGCATTTT
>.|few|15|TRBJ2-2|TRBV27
CASSLWGQGSGELFF
TGTGCCAGCAGTTTGTGGGGCCAGGGGTCCGGGGAGCTGTTTTTT
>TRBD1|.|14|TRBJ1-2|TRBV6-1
CASSEQGANYGYTF
TGTGCCAGCAGTGAACAGGGGGCTAACTATGGCTACACCTTC
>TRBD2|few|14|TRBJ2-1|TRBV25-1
CASSTTSTSNEQFF
TGTGCCAGCAGTACGACTAGCACCAGCAATGAGCAGTTCTTC
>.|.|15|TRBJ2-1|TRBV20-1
CSARILAGRWNEQFF
TGCAGTGCTAGGATATTGGCAGGGAGATGGAATGAGCAGTTCTTC
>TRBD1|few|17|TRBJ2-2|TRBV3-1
CASSHYRGRLTTGELFF
TGTGCCAGCAGCCACTACAGGGGGCGACTGACCACCGGGGAGCTGTTTTTT
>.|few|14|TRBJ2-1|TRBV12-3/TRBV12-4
CATARAESYNEQFF
TGTGCCACAGCTCGGGCCGAATCCTACAATGAGCAGTTCTTC
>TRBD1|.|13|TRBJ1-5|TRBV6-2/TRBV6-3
CASSHTGVQPQHF
TGTGCCAGCAGTCATACAGGGGTTCAGCCCCAGCATTTT
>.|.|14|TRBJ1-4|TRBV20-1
CSATEGLTNEKLFF
TGCAGTGCTACGGAGGGGTTGACTAATGAAAAACTGTTTTTT
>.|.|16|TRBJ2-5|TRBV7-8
CASSLTLWAARETQYF
TGTGCCAGCAGCTTAACTCTATGGGCTGCACGGGAGACCCAGTACTTC
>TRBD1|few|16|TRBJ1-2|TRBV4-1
CASSQEHWTGGNGYTF
TGCGCCAGCAGCCAAGAGCATTGGACAGGGGGGAATGGCTACACCTTC
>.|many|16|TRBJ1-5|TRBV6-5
CASSYLGQGLNQPQHF
TGTGCCAGCAGTTACTTGGGGCAGGGCCTCAATCAGCCCCAGCATTTT
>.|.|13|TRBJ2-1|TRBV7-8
CASSPPSAGEQFF
TGTGCCAGCAGCCCCCCTTCAGCAGGAGAGCAGTTCTTC
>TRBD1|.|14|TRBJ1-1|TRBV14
CASSRQGRGTEAFF
TGTGCCAGCAGTCGACAGGGTAGGGGCACTGAAGCTTTCTTT
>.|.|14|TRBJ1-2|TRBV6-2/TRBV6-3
CASSYGSERGGYTF
TGTGCCAGCAGTTACGGATCCGAGAGGGGTGGCTACACCTTC
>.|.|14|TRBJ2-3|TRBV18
CASSRPDGTDTQYF
TGTGCCAGCTCACGACCGGACGGCACAGATACGCAGTATTTT
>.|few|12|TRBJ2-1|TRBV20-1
CSARPPGNEQFF
TGCAGTGCTAGGCCCCCTGGGAATGAGCAGTTCTTC
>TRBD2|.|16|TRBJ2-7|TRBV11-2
CASNWRSSGGAYEQYF
TGTGCCAGCAACTGGAGAAGCAGCGGGGGGGCCTACGAGCAGTACTTC
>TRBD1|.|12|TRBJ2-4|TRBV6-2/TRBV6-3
CASGSIGDREYF
TGTGCCAGCGGATCAATCGGGGACAGGGAGTACTTC
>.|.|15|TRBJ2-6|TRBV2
CASSDPVSGANVLTF
TGTGCCAGCAGTGACCCCGTCTCTGGGGCCAACGTCCTGACTTTC
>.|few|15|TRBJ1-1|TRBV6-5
CASSYSWQGGSEAFF
TGTGCCAGCAGTTACTCGTGGCAGGGAGGTTCTGAAGCTTTCTTT
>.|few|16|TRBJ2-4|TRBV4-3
CASSQAPGYVKNIQYF
TGCGCCAGCAGCCAAGCCCCGGGGTACGTCAAAAACATTCAGTACTTC
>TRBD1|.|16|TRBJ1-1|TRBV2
CASSGSGQVMNTEAFF
TGTGCCAGCAGTGGCTCTGGACAGGTGATGAACACTGAAGCTTTCTTT
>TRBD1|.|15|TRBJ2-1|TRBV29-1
CSVEDPGQVYNEQFF
TGCAGCGTTGAAGATCCAGGACAGGTCTACAATGAGCAGTTCTTC
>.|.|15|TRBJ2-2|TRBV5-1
CASSLSAEKVGELFF
TGCGCCAGCAGCTTGAGCGCGGAAAAGGTCGGGGAGCTGTTTTTT
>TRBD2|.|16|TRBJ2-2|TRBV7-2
CASSLGLAGATGELFF
TGTGCCAGCAGCTTAGGACTAGCGGGGGCGACCGGGGAGCTGTTTTTT
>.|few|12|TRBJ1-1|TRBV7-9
CASEGLNTEAFF
TGTGCCAGTGAGGGCCTGAACACTGAAGCTTTCTTT
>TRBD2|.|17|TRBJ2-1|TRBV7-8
CASSLIRSGGARDEQFF
TGTGCCAGCAGCCTCATAAGGAGCGGGGGGGCTAGGGATGAGCAGTTCTTC
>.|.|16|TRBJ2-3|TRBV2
CASSLLFFSSTDTQYF
TGTGCCAGCAGCCTTCTCTTCTTCTCCTCCACAGATACGCAGTATTTT
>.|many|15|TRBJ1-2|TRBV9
CASSPRTEPNYGYTF
TGTGCCAGCAGCCCTCGGACAGAACCGAACTATGGCTACACCTTC
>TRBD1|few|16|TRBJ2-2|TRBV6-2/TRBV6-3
CASSRSGTGPTGELFF
TGTGCCAGCAGTCGCTCCGGGACAGGGCCCACCGGGGAGCTGTTTTTT
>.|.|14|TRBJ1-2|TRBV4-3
CASSQDVSLIRGTF
TGCGCCAGCAGCCAAGACGTATCTCTCATTAGGGGTACCTTC
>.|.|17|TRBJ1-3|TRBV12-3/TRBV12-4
CASSFPRRTSSGNTIYF
TGTGCCAGCAGTTTTCCAAGGAGAACCAGCTCTGGAAACACCATATATTTT